A selection of T cell receptor beta chains follows, all from one sample in a study of control samples from healthy donors and cancer patients. Some clones are missing from TCRdb's copy, which holds only in-frame ones; the method was immunoSEQ multiplex PCR. The table has some 76,000 clones, under 90% seen once. Sample: PBMCs. These receptors all stem from a woman in her forties or fifties with colorectal cancer. CDR3s include the opening cysteine and the closing phenylalanine or tryptophan. Each record gives: J gene, clone size, V gene, D gene, CDR3 DNA, CDR3 protein. A D gene is named only where the DNA matches it firmly. Size is omitted from some rows. Given values are once, few, many or a class for expanded clones.

>TRBJ1-3|.|TRBV3-1/TRBV3-2|.
TGTGCCAGCAGGCTCTTCAGGGGAAACACCATATATTTT
CASRLFRGNTIYF
>TRBJ1-2|.|TRBV28|.
TGTGCCAGCAGTTTGGGAGGGGCGGGCTATGGCTACACCTTC
CASSLGGAGYGYTF
>TRBJ1-1|.|TRBV13|.
TGTGCCAGCAGGAATGGACATGTTCGAGGAGCTTTCTTT
CASRNGHVRGAFF
>TRBJ2-1|.|TRBV5-1|.
TGCGCCAGCAGCTTGGATGTCGGGGCGACCTCCTACAATGAGCAGTTCTTC
CASSLDVGATSYNEQFF
>TRBJ1-2|.|TRBV28|.
TGTGCCAGCAGGCCGGAGAATCGGCGCTACACCTTC
CASRPENRRYTF
>TRBJ1-5|.|TRBV6-1|TRBD1
TGTGCCAGCAGTGAAATGGGGACAGGGAACAATCAGCCCCAGCATTTT
CASSEMGTGNNQPQHF
>TRBJ2-2|.|TRBV6-4|.
TGTGCCAGCAGTGGGGGCAGGGACGAAGCCGGGGAGCTGTTTTTT
CASSGGRDEAGELFF
>TRBJ1-1|once|TRBV18|.
TGTGCCAGCTCACCTTGGGCTAACACTGAAGCTTTCTTT
CASSPWANTEAFF
>TRBJ2-3|once|TRBV5-1|.
TGCGCCAGCAGCTTGGCCCGACAGCACCCAGATACGCAGTATTTT
CASSLARQHPDTQYF
>TRBJ2-2|.|TRBV6-1|TRBD1
TGTGCCAGCAGTGAAGCCTTTCGGACAGGGAGCACCGGGGAGCTGTTTTTT
CASSEAFRTGSTGELFF
>TRBJ2-5|.|TRBV14|TRBD1
TGTGCCAGCAGCCCACAGGGGACGGAGACCCAGTACTTC
CASSPQGTETQYF
>TRBJ1-5|.|TRBV3-1/TRBV3-2|.
TGTGCCAGCAGCCCTATATGGGGAAATCAGCCCCAGCATTTT
CASSPIWGNQPQHF
>TRBJ1-4|.|TRBV25-1|.
TGTGCCAGCAGTGAACCGGGAAATGAAAAACTGTTTTTT
CASSEPGNEKLFF
>TRBJ1-1|once|TRBV18|TRBD1
TGTGCCAGCTCAGGACAGGGGGCTTTACCGAACACTGAAGCTTTCTTT
CASSGQGALPNTEAFF
>TRBJ1-2|.|TRBV18|TRBD1
TGTGCCAGCTCACCACCCGGGACAGGGACCGAAGGCTACACCTTC
CASSPPGTGTEGYTF
>TRBJ2-3|.|TRBV27|TRBD1
TGTGCCAGCAGTCCAGGGGGCCCCACAGATACGCAGTATTTT
CASSPGGPTDTQYF
>TRBJ2-3|.|TRBV20-1|TRBD2
TGCAGTGCTAGTCTTCTAGCGGGGAACACAGATACGCAGTATTTT
CSASLLAGNTDTQYF
>TRBJ2-1|.|TRBV14|.
TGTGCCAGCAGCCAAGAAGGGCACGTCTACAATGAGCAGTTCTTC
CASSQEGHVYNEQFF
>TRBJ2-3|.|TRBV29-1|.
TGCAGCGTTGAGGGTAGTTCAGATACGCAGTATTTT
CSVEGSSDTQYF
>TRBJ1-5|.|TRBV12-3/TRBV12-4|.
TGTGCCAGCACCTACCAGACAGGGCCCCAGCATTTT
CASTYQTGPQHF
>TRBJ2-1|.|TRBV12-3/TRBV12-4|.
TGTGCCAGCAGTCCAGACAGCCGAAATGAGCAGTTCTTC
CASSPDSRNEQFF
>TRBJ1-2|.|TRBV19|TRBD1
TGTGCCAGTAGTATAGCGGGACAGCAGAACTATGGCTACACCTTC
CASSIAGQQNYGYTF
>TRBJ1-4|once|TRBV3-1/TRBV3-2|TRBD1
TGTGCCAGCAGCCAATTCGTTGGGACAGGGGGTAGTGAAAAACTGTTTTTT
CASSQFVGTGGSEKLFF
>TRBJ1-2|few|TRBV10-3|.
TGTGCCATCAGTGAGTCGGGTTCTTTACTTACAGAGATAAACTATGGCTACACCTTC
CAISESGSLLTEINYGYTF
>TRBJ2-3|.|TRBV6-1|.
TGCGCCAGCAGTGATGGGGACCACACACATACGCAGTATTTT
CASSDGDHTHTQYF
>TRBJ2-6|.|TRBV27|.
TGTGCCAGCACCGGGACTTCTGGGGCCAACGTCCTGACTTTC
CASTGTSGANVLTF
>TRBJ2-5|.|TRBV12-3/TRBV12-4|.
TGTGCCAGCAGCACAGGGCAGGAGACCCAGTACTTC
CASSTGQETQYF
>TRBJ1-1|.|TRBV7-8|.
TGTGCCAGCAGCTTACCCTTGACAGGCATGAACACTGAAGCTTTCTTT
CASSLPLTGMNTEAFF
>TRBJ1-5|.|TRBV30|.
TGTGCCTGGAGTGTGCGGCAGGGAGTCAATCAGCCCCAGCATTTT
CAWSVRQGVNQPQHF
>TRBJ2-6|.|TRBV30|.
TGTGCCTGGAGTGACCGACAGTTCTCTGGGGCCAACGTCCTGACTTTC
CAWSDRQFSGANVLTF
>TRBJ1-2|few|TRBV12-5|.
TGTGCTAGTGGTCAAGGGGCGGCTACCACGAACTATGGCTACACCTTC
CASGQGAATTNYGYTF
>TRBJ2-3|.|TRBV14|TRBD2
TGTGCCAGCAGCCAAGAGATAGCGGGGGTGGTACATACGCAGTATTTT
CASSQEIAGVVHTQYF
>TRBJ1-2|.|TRBV6-1|TRBD1
TGTGCCAGCAGTGATGGACAGGGATACTATGGCTACACCTTC
CASSDGQGYYGYTF
>TRBJ2-3|.|TRBV5-4|.
TGTGCCAGCAGCTCCCGTGTTGCAGGCACAGATACGCAGTATTTT
CASSSRVAGTDTQYF
>TRBJ2-2|.|TRBV9|TRBD2
TGTGCCAGCAGCCTCCCCCTAGCGGGGGGGCGTACCGGGGAGCTGTTTTTT
CASSLPLAGGRTGELFF
>TRBJ1-5|.|TRBV7-8|TRBD1
TGTGCCAGCAGCTTAGGACAGGGGAGGGTCGGTCAGCCCCAGCATTTT
CASSLGQGRVGQPQHF
>TRBJ1-4|.|TRBV15|.
TGTGCCACCAGCAGGACGGACCTGGGGGATGAAAAACTGTTTTTT
CATSRTDLGDEKLFF
>TRBJ1-6|.|TRBV7-6|.
TGTGCCAGCAGCGCCCTCGGCAGCTCCTATAATTCACCCCTCCACTTT
CASSALGSSYNSPLHF
>TRBJ1-2|once|TRBV10-3|.
TGTGCCCACTCGGGGGGGGTCTATGGCTACACCTTC
CAHSGGVYGYTF
>TRBJ2-2|.|TRBV19|TRBD1
TGTGCCAGTAGTATTCGACAGGGAGTGGGAACCGGGGAGCTGTTTTTT
CASSIRQGVGTGELFF
>TRBJ1-5|.|TRBV3-1/TRBV3-2|TRBD1
TGTGCCAGCAGTCAGGGGGGGAATCAGCCCCAGCATTTT
CASSQGGNQPQHF
>TRBJ1-5|once|TRBV5-1|.
TGCGCCAGCAGCTTGGAAGTAGATCAGCCCCAGCATTTT
CASSLEVDQPQHF
>TRBJ1-5|once|TRBV9|.
TGTGCCAGCAGCATAGACTCAAATCAGCCCCAGCATTTT
CASSIDSNQPQHF
>TRBJ1-6|.|TRBV15|.
TGTGCCACCAGCAGAGATGTTTCCAAATATTCACCCCTCCACTTT
CATSRDVSKYSPLHF
>TRBJ2-2|.|TRBV4-3|.
TGCGCCAGCAGCCAAAGGGGAACAATCACCGGGGAGCTGTTTTTT
CASSQRGTITGELFF
>TRBJ1-2|once|TRBV6-5|.
TGTGCCAGCAGTTACTCCGACTCAGGTCTCTATGGCTACACCTTC
CASSYSDSGLYGYTF
>TRBJ1-1|.|TRBV12-5|.
TGTGCTAGTGGTTTGGTGAGGTGGGGGAACACTGAAGCTTTCTTT
CASGLVRWGNTEAFF
>TRBJ1-1|.|TRBV20-1|.
TGCAGTGCTCGACTGAACACTGAAGCTTTCTTT
CSARLNTEAFF
>TRBJ1-2|.|TRBV7-2|.
TGTGCCAGCAGCTTATTCGATGACTATGGCTACACCTTC
CASSLFDDYGYTF
>TRBJ1-2|.|TRBV7-2|.
TGTGCCAGCAGCTTAGGCACAGTACAAAACTATGGCTACACCTTC
CASSLGTVQNYGYTF
>TRBJ1-1|.|TRBV28|.
TGTGCCAGCAGTAGGGACGCGGGCTTGAACACTGAAGCTTTCTTT
CASSRDAGLNTEAFF
>TRBJ1-2|.|TRBV4-3|.
TGCGCCAGCAGCCAAGATAACAGTGGCTATGGCTACACCTTC
CASSQDNSGYGYTF
>TRBJ2-5|.|TRBV2|TRBD2
TGTGCCAGCAGGGAACTAGCGGGGGTGGAGACCCAGTACTTC
CASRELAGVETQYF
>TRBJ2-1|.|TRBV18|.
TGTGCCAGCTCACCGCAGGGGATCGGCAATGAGCAGTTCTTC
CASSPQGIGNEQFF
>TRBJ2-5|.|TRBV3-1/TRBV3-2|.
TGTGCCAGCAGCCTGGGACTTACAGGTGGTGGGACCCAGTACTTC
CASSLGLTGGGTQYF
>TRBJ2-5|.|TRBV5-1|.
TGCGCCAGCAGCTCGCGAGGAGTAGAGACCAAGTACTTC
CASSSRGVETKYF
>TRBJ2-3|.|TRBV14|TRBD2
TGTGCCAGCAGCCAAGGAAGCGGGGGCAATACGCAGTATTTT
CASSQGSGGNTQYF
>TRBJ2-2|.|TRBV5-1|.
TGCGCCAGCAGCTTGGTGGCAGCCGGGGAGCTGTTTTTT
CASSLVAAGELFF
>TRBJ2-1|.|TRBV7-8|.
TGTGCCAGCAGCTCCGAATCGGCGGGGAATGAGCAGTTCTTC
CASSSESAGNEQFF